This T cell receptor (beta chain) comes out of a study of memory CD4+ T cells and cytomegalovirus serostatus. This clone was picked up one time. Germline CDR1 is KGHSH and CDR2 is LQKENI. The V end was cut by 6 bases, the J end by 3 bases, with 9 bases between. The CDR3 has 13 amino acids. The sort gate was single viable CD3+CD4+CD8-CD45RO+ cells for memory CD4+ T cells. The data were produced by immunoSEQ multiplex PCR, yet TCRdb's version contains in-frame clones alone and is incomplete. The data contain about 50,000 clones, roughly 87% of them singletons. Sequencing used memory CD4+ T cells from blood. The receptor was isolated from an adult in good health and CMV-seronegative. V and J are TRBV18 and TRBJ1-5; perhaps TRBD1 as D (6 bases). The CDR3 nucleotides are TGTGCCAGCTCGGGGGGCCTCAATCAGCCCCAGCATTTT. Translated: CASSGGLNQPQHF.